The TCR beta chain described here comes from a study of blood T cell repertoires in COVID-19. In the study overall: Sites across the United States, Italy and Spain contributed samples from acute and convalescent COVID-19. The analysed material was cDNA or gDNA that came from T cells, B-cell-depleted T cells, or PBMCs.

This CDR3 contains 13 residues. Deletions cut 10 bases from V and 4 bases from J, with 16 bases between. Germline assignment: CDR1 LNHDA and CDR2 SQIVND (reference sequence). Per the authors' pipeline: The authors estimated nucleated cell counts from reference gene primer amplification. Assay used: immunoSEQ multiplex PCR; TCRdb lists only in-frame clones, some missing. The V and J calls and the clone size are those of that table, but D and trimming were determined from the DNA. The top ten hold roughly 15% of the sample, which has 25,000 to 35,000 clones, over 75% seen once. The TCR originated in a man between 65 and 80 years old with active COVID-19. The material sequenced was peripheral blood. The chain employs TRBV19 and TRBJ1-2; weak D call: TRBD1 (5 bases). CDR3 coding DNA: TGTGCCACCCAGGGTAAGCCCTCCTATGGCTACACCTTC. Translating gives CATQGKPSYGYTF.